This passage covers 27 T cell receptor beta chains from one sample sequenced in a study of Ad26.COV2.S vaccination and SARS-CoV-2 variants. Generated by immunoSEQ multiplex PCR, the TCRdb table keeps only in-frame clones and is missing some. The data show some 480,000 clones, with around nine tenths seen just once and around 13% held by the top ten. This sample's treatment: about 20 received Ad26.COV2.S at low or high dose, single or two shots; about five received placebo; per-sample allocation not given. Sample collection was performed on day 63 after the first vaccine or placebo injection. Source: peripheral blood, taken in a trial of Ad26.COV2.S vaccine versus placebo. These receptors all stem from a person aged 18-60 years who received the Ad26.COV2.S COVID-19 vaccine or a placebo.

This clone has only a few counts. This CDR3 reads CARSADRCVFYGYTF. The CDR3 nucleotides read TGTGCCAGAAGCGCCGACAGGTGCGTTTTCTATGGCTACACCTTC. V is TRBV5-3 and J is TRBJ1-2, with D possibly being TRBD1 (6 bases). TRBV5-3 is an ORF; its function is uncertain. The CDR3 is 15 residues long. Trimming removed 4 bases from V and 4 bases from J, with 17 bases in between.

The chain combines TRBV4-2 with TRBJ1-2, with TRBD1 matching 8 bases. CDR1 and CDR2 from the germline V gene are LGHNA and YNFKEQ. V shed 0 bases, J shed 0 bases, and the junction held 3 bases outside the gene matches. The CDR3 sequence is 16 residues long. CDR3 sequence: CASSQEGQASNYGYTF. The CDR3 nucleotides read TGTGCCAGCAGCCAAGAGGGACAGGCGTCTAACTATGGCTACACCTTC.

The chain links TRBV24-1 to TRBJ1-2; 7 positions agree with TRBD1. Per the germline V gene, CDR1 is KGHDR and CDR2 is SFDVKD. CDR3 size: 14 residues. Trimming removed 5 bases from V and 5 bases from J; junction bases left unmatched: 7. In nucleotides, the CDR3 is TGTGCCACCAGTGCCCCGGGACAGCCTTATGGCTACACCTTC. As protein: CATSAPGQPYGYTF.

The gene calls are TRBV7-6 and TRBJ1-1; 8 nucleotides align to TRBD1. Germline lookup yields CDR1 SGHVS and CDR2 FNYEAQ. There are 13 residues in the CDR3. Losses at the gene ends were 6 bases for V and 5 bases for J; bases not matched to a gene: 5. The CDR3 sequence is CASRLTGGTEAFF. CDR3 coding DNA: TGTGCCAGCAGGCTAACAGGGGGGACTGAAGCTTTCTTT. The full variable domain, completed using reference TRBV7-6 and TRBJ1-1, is GAGVSQSPRYKVTKRGQDVALRCDPISGHVSLYWYRQALGQGPEFLTYFNYEAQQDKSGLPNDRFSAERPEGSISTLTIQRTEQRDSAMYRCASRLTGGTEAFFGQGTRLTVV.

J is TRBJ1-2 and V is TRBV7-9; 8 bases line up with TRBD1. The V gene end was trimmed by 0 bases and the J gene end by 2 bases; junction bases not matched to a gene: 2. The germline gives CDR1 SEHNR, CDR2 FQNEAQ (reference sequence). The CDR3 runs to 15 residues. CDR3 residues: CASSLAQGANYGYTF. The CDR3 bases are TGTGCCAGCAGCTTAGCGCAGGGGGCAAACTATGGCTACACCTTC.

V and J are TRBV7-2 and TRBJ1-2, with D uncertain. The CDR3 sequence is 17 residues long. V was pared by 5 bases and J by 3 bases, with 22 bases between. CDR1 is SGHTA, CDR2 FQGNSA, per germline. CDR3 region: CASSKKTRISYDYGYTF. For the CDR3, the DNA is TGTGCCAGCAGCAAAAAGACCCGAATCTCATATGACTATGGCTACACCTTC. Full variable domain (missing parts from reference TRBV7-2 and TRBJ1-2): GAGVSQSPSNKVTEKGKDVELRCDPISGHTALYWYRQSLGQGLEFLIYFQGNSAPDKSGLPSDRFSAERTGGSVSTLTIQRTQQEDSAVYLCASSKKTRISYDYGYTFGSGTRLTVV.

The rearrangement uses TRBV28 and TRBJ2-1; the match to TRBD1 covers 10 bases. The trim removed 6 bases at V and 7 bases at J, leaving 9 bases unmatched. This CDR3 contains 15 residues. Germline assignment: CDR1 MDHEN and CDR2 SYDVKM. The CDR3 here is CASSLDRGTWNEQFF. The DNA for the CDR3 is TGTGCCAGCAGCTTGGACAGGGGGACATGGAATGAGCAGTTCTTC.

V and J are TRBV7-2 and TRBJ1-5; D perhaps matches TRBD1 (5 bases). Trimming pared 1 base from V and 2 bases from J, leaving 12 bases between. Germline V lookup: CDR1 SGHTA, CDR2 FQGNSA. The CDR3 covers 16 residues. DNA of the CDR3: TGTGCCAGCAGCTTAGTGGTCGCGGGGGGCAATCAGCCCCAGCATTTT. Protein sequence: CASSLVVAGGNQPQHF.

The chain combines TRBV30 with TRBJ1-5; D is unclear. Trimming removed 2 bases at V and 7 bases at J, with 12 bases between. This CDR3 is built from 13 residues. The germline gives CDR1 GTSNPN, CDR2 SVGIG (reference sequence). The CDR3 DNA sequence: TGTGCCTGGAGTCGGGGTGTGGACCAGCCCCAGCATTTT. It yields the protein CAWSRGVDQPQHF. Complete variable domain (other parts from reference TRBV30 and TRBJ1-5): SQTIHQWPATLVQPVGSPLSLECTVEGTSNPNLYWYRQAAGRGLQLLFYSVGIGQISSEVPQNLSASRPQDRQFILSSKKLLLSDSGFYLCAWSRGVDQPQHFGDGTRLSIL.

CDR3 in DNA: TGTGCCAGCAGTCTGCGGACAGGGGATTTGGGTGAGCAGTACTTC. Amino acid sequence: CASSLRTGDLGEQYF. This chain connects TRBV27 to TRBJ2-7; TRBD1 agrees at 9 bases. From germline, CDR1 is MNHEY and CDR2 SMNVEV (reference sequence). The CDR3 has 15 residues. After removal of 5 bases from V and 7 bases from J, the junction contained 12 bases not matched to a gene.

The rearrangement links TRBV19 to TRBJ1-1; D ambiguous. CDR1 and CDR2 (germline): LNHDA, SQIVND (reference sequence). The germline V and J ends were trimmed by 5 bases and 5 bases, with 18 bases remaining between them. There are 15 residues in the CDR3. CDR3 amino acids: CASSPSLFGETEAFF. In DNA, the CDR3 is TGTGCCAGTAGTCCGAGTTTGTTTGGGGAAACTGAAGCTTTCTTT.

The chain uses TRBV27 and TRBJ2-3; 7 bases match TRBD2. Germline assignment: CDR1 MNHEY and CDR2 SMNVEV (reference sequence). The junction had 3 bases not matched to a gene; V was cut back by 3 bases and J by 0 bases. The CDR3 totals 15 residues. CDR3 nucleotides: TGTGCCAGCAGTTTCCTAGCGGAAAGCACAGATACGCAGTATTTT. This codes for CASSFLAESTDTQYF.

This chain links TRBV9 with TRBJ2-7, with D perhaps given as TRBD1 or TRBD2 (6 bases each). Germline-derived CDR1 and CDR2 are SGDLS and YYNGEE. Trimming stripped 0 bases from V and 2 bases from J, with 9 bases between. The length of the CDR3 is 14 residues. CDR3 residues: CASSVEGGTYEQYF. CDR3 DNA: TGTGCCAGCAGCGTAGAAGGGGGGACCTACGAGCAGTACTTC. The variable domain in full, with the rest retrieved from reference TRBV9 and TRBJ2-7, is DSGVTQTPKHLITATGQRVTLRCSPRSGDLSVYWYQQSLDQGLQFLIQYYNGEERAKGNILERFSAQQFPDLHSELNLSSLELGDSALYFCASSVEGGTYEQYFGPGTRLTVT.

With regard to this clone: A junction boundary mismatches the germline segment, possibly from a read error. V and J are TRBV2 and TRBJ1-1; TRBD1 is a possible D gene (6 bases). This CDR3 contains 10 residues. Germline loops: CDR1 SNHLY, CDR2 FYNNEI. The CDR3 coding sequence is TGTGCCAGAGGGGACACCGAAGCTTTCTTT. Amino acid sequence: CARGDTEAFF.

DNA of the CDR3: TGTGCCAGCAGTACGGTCGGACAGTCCCCCTACTTC. Translated: CASSTVGQSPYF. This sequence joins TRBV27 and TRBJ2-4; possible D gene TRBD1, 6 bases. Germline V gene sequence: CDR1 MNHEY, CDR2 SMNVEV (reference sequence). There are 12 residues in the CDR3. The V and J ends lost 5 bases and 16 bases respectively, with 18 bases between them.

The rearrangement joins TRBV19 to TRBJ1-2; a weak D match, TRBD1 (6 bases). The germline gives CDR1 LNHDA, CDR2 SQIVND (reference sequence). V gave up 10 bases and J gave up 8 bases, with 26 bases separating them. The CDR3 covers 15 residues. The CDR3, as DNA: TGTGCCACCCGCCCGCGGGGACACTCAGGAGGCGGCTACACCTTC. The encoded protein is CATRPRGHSGGGYTF.

In nucleotides, the CDR3 is TGTGCCAGCAGCTTAGGGCCTCCCTCGGACTACACCGGGGAGCTGTTTTTT. It encodes CASSLGPPSDYTGELFF. The chain recombines TRBV11-3 with TRBJ2-2, with D possibly matching TRBD2 (5 bases). From germline, CDR1 is SGHNT and CDR2 YENEEA. With 1 base removed from V and 3 bases from J, the gap between germline ends came to 15 bases. The CDR3 consists of 17 residues.

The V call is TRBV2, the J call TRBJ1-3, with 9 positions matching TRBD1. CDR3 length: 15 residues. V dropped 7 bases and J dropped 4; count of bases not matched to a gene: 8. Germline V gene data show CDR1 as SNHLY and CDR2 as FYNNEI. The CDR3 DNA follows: TGTGCCAGCATCCGGGACAGGGCGGCCGGAAACACCATATATTTT. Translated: CASIRDRAAGNTIYF.

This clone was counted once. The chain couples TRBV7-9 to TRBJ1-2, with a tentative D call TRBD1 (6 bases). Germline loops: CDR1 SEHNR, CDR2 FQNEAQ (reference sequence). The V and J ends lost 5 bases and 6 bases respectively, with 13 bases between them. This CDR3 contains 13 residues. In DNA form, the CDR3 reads TGTGCCAGCAGCCAGGGGTGGCAGGATGGCTACACCTTC. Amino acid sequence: CASSQGWQDGYTF.

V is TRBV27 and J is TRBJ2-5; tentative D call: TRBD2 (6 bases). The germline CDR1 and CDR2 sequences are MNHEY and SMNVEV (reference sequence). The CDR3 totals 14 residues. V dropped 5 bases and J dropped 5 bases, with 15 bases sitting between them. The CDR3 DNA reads TGTGCCAGCAGTCCCTGGGGGACTTTTGAGACCCAGTACTTC. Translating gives CASSPWGTFETQYF.

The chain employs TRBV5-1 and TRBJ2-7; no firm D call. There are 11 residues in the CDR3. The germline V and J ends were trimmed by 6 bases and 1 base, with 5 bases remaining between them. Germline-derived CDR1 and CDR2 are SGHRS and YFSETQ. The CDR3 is CASTDSYEQYF. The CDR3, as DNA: TGCGCCAGCACGGATTCCTACGAGCAGTACTTC.

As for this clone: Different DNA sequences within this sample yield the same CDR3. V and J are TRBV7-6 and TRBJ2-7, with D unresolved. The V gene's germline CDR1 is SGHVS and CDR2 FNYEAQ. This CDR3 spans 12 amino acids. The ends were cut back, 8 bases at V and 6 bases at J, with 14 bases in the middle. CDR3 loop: CASSSLSPEQYF. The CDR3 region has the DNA TGTGCCAGCTCCAGCTTATCTCCCGAGCAGTACTTC.

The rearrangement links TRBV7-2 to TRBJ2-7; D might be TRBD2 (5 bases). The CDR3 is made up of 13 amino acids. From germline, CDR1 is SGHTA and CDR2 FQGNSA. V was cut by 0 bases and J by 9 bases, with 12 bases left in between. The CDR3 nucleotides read TGTGCCAGCAGCTTAGCGGTAGAGGGTCGGCAGTACTTC. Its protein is CASSLAVEGRQYF.

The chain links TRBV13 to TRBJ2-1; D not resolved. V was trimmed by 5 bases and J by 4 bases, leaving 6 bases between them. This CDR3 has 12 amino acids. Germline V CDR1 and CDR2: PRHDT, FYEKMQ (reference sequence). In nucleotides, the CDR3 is TGTGCCAGCAGCACGAGTTACAATGAGCAGTTCTTC. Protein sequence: CASSTSYNEQFF.

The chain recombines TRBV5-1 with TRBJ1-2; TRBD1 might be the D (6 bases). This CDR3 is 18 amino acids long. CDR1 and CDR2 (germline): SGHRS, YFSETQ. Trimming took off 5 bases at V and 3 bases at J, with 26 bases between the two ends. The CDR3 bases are TGCGCCAGCAGTACGGGGGCTCGTCCCGGACCTCAGGACTATGGCTACACCTTC. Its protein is CASSTGARPGPQDYGYTF.

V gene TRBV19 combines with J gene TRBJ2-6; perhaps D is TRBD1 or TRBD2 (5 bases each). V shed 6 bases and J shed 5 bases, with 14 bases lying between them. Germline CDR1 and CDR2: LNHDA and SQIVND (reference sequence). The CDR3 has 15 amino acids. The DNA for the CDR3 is TGTGCCAGTAGAGAAGAGAGGGGTTGGGCCAACGTCCTGACTTTC. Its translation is CASREERGWANVLTF.

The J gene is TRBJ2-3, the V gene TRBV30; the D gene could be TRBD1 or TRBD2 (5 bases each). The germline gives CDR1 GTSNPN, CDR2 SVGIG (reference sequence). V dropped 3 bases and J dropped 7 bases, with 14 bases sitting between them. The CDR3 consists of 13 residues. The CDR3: CAWSPRWGNTQYF. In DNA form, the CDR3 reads TGTGCCTGGAGCCCACGATGGGGGAATACGCAGTATTTT.